One sample yielded the 2 T cell receptor beta chains listed below, sequenced in a study of regulatory T cells in long-lasting Graves disease. Arm-PCR of CDR3 regions and iRepertoire HTBI primers were the basis on which TCR beta libraries were built. Using its own MiXCR run on the multiplex PCR reads, TCRdb lists one record per CDR3 protein. Of around 510,000 distinct CDR3 sequences in the sample, roughly 20% are singletons; the top ten hold 7% to 9.5%. Time point given: persistent/refractory GD, antithyroid drugs over 5 years with positive TRAb. PBMC RNA was the source of the TCR library. This specimen was peripheral blood mononuclear cells (PBMCs), taken when the disease was refractory, from a patient treated with antithyroid drugs. These receptors all come from a female donor with Graves disease.

This clonotype came up many times. The chain combines TRBV28 with TRBJ1-1; no firm D call. Deletions cut 5 bases from V and 3 bases from J, with 10 bases between. The CDR3 loop spans 13 amino acids. Germline lookup yields CDR1 MDHEN and CDR2 SYDVKM. The CDR3 sequence is CASSPPDYTEAFF. CDR3 coding DNA: TGTGCCAGCAGTCCCCCTGACTACACTGAAGCTTTCTTT.

This clonotype has ten or more counts. The chain carries TRBV27 and TRBJ1-5, with 7 bases that match TRBD1. The V segment lost 5 bases and the J segment 8 bases; nucleotides outside the gene matches: 12. There are 15 residues in the CDR3. Germline values: CDR1 MNHEY, CDR2 SMNVEV (reference sequence). CDR3 protein: CASSNRQGLEEPQHF. The CDR3 DNA sequence: TGTGCCAGCAGTAATAGACAGGGCCTAGAAGAGCCCCAGCATTTT.